This TCR beta chain was identified in a study of blood T cell repertoires in COVID-19. Clones were read by immunoSEQ multiplex PCR, and TCRdb kept only the in-frame ones, dropping some. Of 25,000 to 35,000 clones listed, about 90% are singletons. The germline V gene has CDR1 SGHKS and CDR2 YYEKEE (reference sequence). This CDR3 is built from 16 residues. Trimming took off 2 bases at V and 0 bases at J, with 14 bases between the two ends. This clone was observed a single time. The sequenced material came from peripheral blood. This TCR came from a human donor with active COVID-19. The donor label of this sample is uncertain. The rearrangement links TRBV5-5 to TRBJ1-1; no definite D call. For the CDR3, the DNA is TGTGCCAGCAGCTTTCAGCTAACTATCATGAACACTGAAGCTTTCTTT. Its translation is CASSFQLTIMNTEAFF.